This TCR beta chain was identified in a study of beta chain features in type 1 diabetes. Study-level information: Healthy donors, compared against patients, showed similar age, gender and cell yields.

The study, taken as a whole, reports: Patients with type 1 diabetes carried fewer insertions and had more deletions at their VDJ junctions. For Type 1 diabetes patients, all four CD4+ subsets carried TCRB CDR3s that were moderately but significantly shorter.

Reverse transcribing all isolated RNA meant expressed TCRB transcripts were sequenced. Sequencing used immunoSEQ multiplex PCR; TCRdb keeps in-frame clones, though not all of them. In the table there are approximately 170,000 clones, 7.8% of which are singletons. This clone was observed a few times. The antigen is undetermined. Germline CDR1 SGHVS, CDR2 FNYEAQ. Unmatched junction bases numbered 1, after V lost 2 bases and J lost 10 bases. The CDR3 runs 12 residues. The sequence was obtained from a woman aged 40 to 50 with type 1 diabetes. Specimen: central memory CD4+ T cells from blood. The chain joins TRBV7-6 to TRBJ2-3, with 9 nucleotides matching TRBD1. The CDR3 nucleotides read TGTGCCAGCAGCTTAAGGACAGGGGCGCAGTATTTT. This sequence encodes CASSLRTGAQYF. Based on the CDR3 plus reference TRBV7-6 and TRBJ2-3, the full variable domain is GAGVSQSPRYKVTKRGQDVALRCDPISGHVSLYWYRQALGQGPEFLTYFNYEAQQDKSGLPNDRFSAERPEGSISTLTIQRTEQRDSAMYRCASSLRTGAQYFGPGTRLTVL.